This record concerns one TCR beta chain sequence. This clone's antigen is unknown. No base quality information exists; no much larger clone differs at one position. The CDR3 measures 10 amino acids from cysteine to phenylalanine. The read is trimmed to its CDR3 DNA, 30 bases read in frame from base 1. The junction carries 8 bases between V and J, which are trimmed by 10 bases and 6 bases respectively. Using the deep immunoSEQ assay, multiplex PCR amplified TCR CDR3 regions from genomic DNA. Extracted genomic DNA from each cell subset was distributed evenly across all wells of several immunoSEQ 96-well plates, and each plate was treated as a replicate. For sorted subsets, each replicate PCR was loaded with approximately 0.2 ug genomic DNA, equivalent to about 33,000 T cell genomes. The purified libraries were quantified using a Qubit 3.0 fluorometer, sized with a Bioanalyzer 2100, and then quantified again using the KAPA Library Quantification kit. Every immunoSEQ 96-well plate was sequenced on a dedicated single-read 150-cycle Illumina NextSeq 550 flow cell. The paper's processing steps were these. Because the immunoSEQ output held only junctional sequences and lacked quality scores, the filtering could not match the filtering applied to full-length reads. Sequences were annotated with PyIR, a Python wrapper for IgBLAST v1.9, using IMGT germline references to assign V/J genes and CDR3. Reads were removed for weak V/J assignments (E-value above 1e-6), missing CDR3, stop codons, out-of-frame junctions, or ambiguous translated residues. A V3J clonotype was defined by an identical inferred V gene, J gene, and CDR3 amino acid sequence. Percentage overlap between repertoires was computed as shared unique clonotypes divided by the size of the smaller repertoire. Richness of each repertoire was evaluated using RTK rarefaction, the Chao1 estimator, and Recon v2.1 estimates of unobserved clonotypes. Generation probabilities for all TCRbeta clonotypes obtained by the gDNA method from a handful of donors were computed using OLGA. TCRdb's version of the immuneACCESS table is confined to in-frame rearrangements and falls short of the full clone set. An unresolved V gene accounts for under half of the shortfall where checked; the remainder is of unknown origin. V, J and clone size were drawn from that table, and D and trimming were deduced from the DNA. The sample includes about 2.4 million clones, with around nine tenths observed a single time. The ten largest clones represent about 0.13% of the sample.

Donors were healthy HIV-negative adults with no recently reported acute infections or vaccinations. Every donor was a Caucasian adult residing in Nashville, Tennessee, USA. CD4+ T cells were enriched by magnetic negative selection, after which naive cells were positively selected on CD45RA and the negative fraction was taken as the memory subset. Blood was collected by leukapheresis, and PBMCs were isolated by Ficoll-Histopaque density gradient centrifugation and then cryopreserved in liquid nitrogen vapor phase. Analytical flow cytometry was used to check the purity and quantity of each magnetically sorted T cell population. Genomic DNA was isolated from each sorted fraction and quantified by UV absorbance on a Nanodrop 2000c. These data come from a study of shared clonotypes between healthy human individuals (dated by TCRdb to 2019 to 2021). About the study as a whole: The cohort comprised a couple of women and three men aged 18 to 49 years. To estimate repertoire size and how much clonotypes are shared between individuals, the study performed deep sequencing of blood TCR repertoires from roughly five healthy adults. Between about 0.94 and 8.9 billion PBMCs per donor were obtained by leukapheresis. For each donor, CD4 naive and CD4 memory were each given three plates, CD8 naive was given two plates, and CD8 memory was given one plate. To increase sequencing depth and limit assay-specific biases, TCR repertoire library preparation and sequencing were carried out by different laboratories using diverse techniques. The research as a whole found: Sampling was restricted to blood, and TCR repertoires in tissue are likely to differ from TCR repertoires in blood. The small number of donors limited the genetic and exposure-history diversity represented. Rarefaction of sorted-subset datasets indicated incomplete sequencing despite the large sequencing depth. Based on pairwise subsampling, the degree of clonotype sharing among donors was expected to be affected by sequencing depth. Larger estimated clonotype richness was generally found for naive subsets than for memory subsets. About 5% of naive CD4, 3.5% of naive CD8, roughly 2.4% of memory CD4, and roughly 0.4% of memory CD8 clonotypes were shared across four donors. Higher generation probabilities were observed for clonotypes shared by all four sorted-subset donors than for non-shared clonotypes.

This TCR came from a man aged 18 to 30 in good health. This receptor chain uses TRBV5-3 and TRBJ1-5; a confident D gene designation cannot be given. TRBV5-3 is labeled an ORF, and its function is uncertain. Sequenced sample: naive CD4+ T cells sorted from blood. In the paper's terms, the cell subset or site label means: CD45RA+ positively selected. The CDR3 region has the sequence CAPRCQPQHF. The nucleotide sequence reads TGTGCCCCCCGATGTCAGCCCCAGCATTTT.